This T cell receptor (beta chain) was recorded in a study of T cell changes during pregnancy in multiple sclerosis. Only in-frame clones appear in the TCRdb table, and some are missing; sequencing was by immunoSEQ multiplex PCR. The sample records 50,000 to 75,000 clones, about 88% being singletons. V gave up 6 bases and J gave up 1 base; unmatched junction bases: 6. There are 15 residues in the CDR3. Germline V gene data show CDR1 as MNHEY and CDR2 as SVGAGI. This rearrangement joins TRBV6-5 to TRBJ2-7, with TRBD1 matching over 10 bases. The receptor's source is a female donor in good health, enrolled as a control in a pregnancy study. The specimen comprised peripheral blood, sampled in the first trimester of pregnancy. CDR3 in amino acids: CASRIGQGVSYEQYF. In nucleotides, the CDR3 is TGTGCCAGCAGAATCGGACAGGGGGTGTCCTACGAGCAGTACTTC.